One and the same sample provided the 20 T cell receptor beta chains below, sequenced in a study of vaccination and CD4 T cells after COVID-19. These TCRs are of unknown antigen specificity. The treatment was: 10-day PBMC culture with coronavirus spike peptide pools or control peptides (ViraFEST assay). The Oncomine TCR Beta short-read assay generated sequence data from the DNA of cultured CD4+ T cells. In TCRdb, the PCR reads were re-called with MiXCR into one record per CDR3 protein. The top ten clones hold approximately 50% of a sample with a few thousand distinct CDR3 sequences, about 40% of them seen once. Specimen: CD4+ T cells from blood, cultured in vitro. These receptors were collected from a human donor who had recovered from COVID-19.

This chain links TRBV7-9 with TRBJ2-2; possibly TRBD1 for D (5 bases). V lost 0 bases, J lost 4 bases, and 12 bases lay in between. The germline CDR1 and CDR2 sequences are SEHNR and FQNEAQ (reference sequence). The CDR3 spans 16 residues. The CDR3 nucleotides read TGTGCCAGCAGCTTAGCGTGGGGCTTACTCACCGGGGAGCTGTTTTTT. It yields the protein CASSLAWGLLTGELFF.

This chain connects TRBV5-4 to TRBJ1-2; TRBD1 is a possible D gene (5 bases). Germline CDR1 reads SGHNT; CDR2 reads YYREEE (reference sequence). V shed 4 bases and J shed 1 base, with 8 bases lying between them. The length of the CDR3 is 13 residues. This CDR3 reads CASSEGRNYGYTF. Written as DNA, the CDR3 is TGTGCCAGCAGCGAGGGACGTAACTATGGCTACACCTTC.

This clonotype was observed once. The J gene is TRBJ2-1, the V gene TRBV20-1, with TRBD2 matching 11 bases. With V trimmed by 4 bases and J by 10 bases, 9 bases remained unmatched. Germline V gene data show CDR1 as DFQATT and CDR2 as SNEGSKA (reference sequence). This CDR3 comprises 14 residues. CDR3 sequence: CSAILSGGAEEQFF. DNA of the CDR3: TGCAGTGCTATCCTTAGCGGGGGGGCCGAGGAGCAGTTCTTC.

This clonotype appeared a few times. This chain connects TRBV7-3 to TRBJ2-2, with 7 bases matching TRBD2. CDR1 is SGHTA, CDR2 FQGTGA, per germline. The J segment lost 6 bases and the V segment lost 5 bases, leaving 12 bases of the junction unmatched. The CDR3 extends over 16 amino acids. The CDR3 loop reads CASSPKSGKTAGELFF. DNA for the CDR3: TGTGCCAGCAGCCCCAAGAGCGGGAAGACTGCCGGGGAGCTGTTTTTT.

Regarding this clonotype: At one boundary the junction diverges from the germline segment, which might be a read error. As DNA, the CDR3 is TGCGCCAGCAGCCCGGAGGGATATAGCGAGGGACAATTC. It yields the protein CASSPEGYSEGQF. The rearrangement joins TRBV5-1 to TRBJ1-2; D is possibly TRBD1 (6 bases). The CDR3 extends over 13 amino acids. Germline V CDR1 and CDR2: SGHRS, YFSETQ.

In nucleotides, the CDR3 is TGCAGTGCTAGAGATGGCGAGAAAGAAAACTATGGCTACACCTTC. This gives the protein CSARDGEKENYGYTF. This rearrangement joins TRBV20-1 to TRBJ1-2; D ambiguous. Germline-derived CDR1 and CDR2 are DFQATT and SNEGSKA (reference sequence). This CDR3 is built from 15 residues. The V and J ends lost 0 bases and 2 bases respectively, with 13 bases between them.

The V call is TRBV20-1, the J call TRBJ2-3, with TRBD2 matching 11 bases. The V segment lost 1 base and the J segment 5 bases; nucleotides outside the gene matches: 2. The germline gives CDR1 DFQATT, CDR2 SNEGSKA (reference sequence). The CDR3 loop spans 14 amino acids. CDR3 amino acids: CSARVGTSGDTQYF. The CDR3 DNA reads as TGCAGTGCTAGAGTAGGGACTAGCGGAGATACGCAGTATTTT.

As to this clonotype: A much more abundant neighbour one base away suggests this may be a read error. V gene TRBV5-4 combines with J gene TRBJ2-5; TRBD1 agrees at 12 bases. CDR1 is SGHNT, CDR2 YYREEE, per germline (reference sequence). Trimming cost V 6 bases and J 5 bases; bases outside gene matches: 11. The CDR3 loop spans 16 amino acids. Here the CDR3 reads CASNSRGQGAGETQYF. CDR3 DNA: TGTGCCAGCAACTCCAGGGGACAGGGGGCGGGGGAGACCCAGTACTTC.

Only one count was recorded for this clonotype. The chain has TRBV2 and TRBJ2-7, with D tentatively TRBD1 (6 bases). There are 14 residues in the CDR3. The germline V and J ends were trimmed by 3 bases and 3 bases, with 12 bases remaining between them. Per the germline V gene, CDR1 is SNHLY and CDR2 is FYNNEI. The CDR3 is CASSDGGRGYEQYF. In DNA, the CDR3 is TGTGCCAGCAGTGATGGGGGCAGGGGCTACGAGCAGTACTTC. The whole variable domain, remainder taken from reference TRBV2 and TRBJ2-7, is EPEVTQTPSHQVTQMGQEVILRCVPISNHLYFYWYRQILGQKVEFLVSFYNNEISEKSEIFDDQFSVERPDGSNFTLKIRSTKLEDSAMYFCASSDGGRGYEQYFGPGTRLTVT.

V is TRBV15 and J is TRBJ2-7; D may be TRBD2 (6 bases). Deletions cut 6 bases from V and 1 base from J, with 13 bases between. The CDR3 sequence is 14 residues long. The V gene's germline CDR1 is LNHNV and CDR2 YYDKDF (reference sequence). The DNA for the CDR3 is TGTGCCACCAGAAGCCTAGCGCATTCCTACGAGCAGTACTTC. It codes for CATRSLAHSYEQYF.

This rearrangement joins TRBV5-6 to TRBJ2-7; D may match TRBD1 or TRBD2 (5 bases each). CDR3 length: 11 amino acids. V shed 4 bases and J shed 6 bases, with 8 bases lying between them. CDR1 SGHDT and CDR2 YYEEEE come from the germline V gene. The CDR3 nucleotides are TGTGCCAGCAGCCGGGACGTCGAGCAGTACTTC. Protein: CASSRDVEQYF. Filled out from reference TRBV5-6 and TRBJ2-7, the complete variable domain reads DAGVTQSPTHLIKTRGQQVTLRCSPKSGHDTVSWYQQALGQGPQFIFQYYEEEERQRGNFPDRFSGHQFPNYSSELNVNALLLGDSALYLCASSRDVEQYFGPGTRLTVT.

V and J are TRBV15 and TRBJ2-1; 8 bases match TRBD2. The germline V gene encodes CDR1 LNHNV and CDR2 YYDKDF (reference sequence). This CDR3 is built from 17 residues. V shed 1 base, J shed 0 bases, and the junction held 5 bases outside the gene matches. CDR3 sequence (DNA): TGTGCCACCAGCAGAGCACTAGCGGAAAGCTCCTACAATGAGCAGTTCTTC. Protein: CATSRALAESSYNEQFF.

This chain links TRBV2 with TRBJ2-7; weak D call: TRBD2 (5 bases). The CDR3 contains 14 residues. CDR1 and CDR2 from the germline V gene are SNHLY and FYNNEI. The germline V and J ends were trimmed by 7 bases and 2 bases, with 15 bases remaining between them. CDR3 DNA: TGTGCCAGCAACGACGCCGGGAAAGCCTACGAGCAGTACTTC. This encodes CASNDAGKAYEQYF.

This clonotype was observed a few times. The chain employs TRBV15 and TRBJ1-5; D may be TRBD1 (5 bases). This CDR3 comprises 14 residues. Trimming took 3 bases from V and 6 from J, leaving 12 bases between them. Per the germline V gene, CDR1 is LNHNV and CDR2 is YYDKDF (reference sequence). This chain's CDR3 is CATSSRQIGQPQHF. The CDR3 region has the DNA TGTGCCACCAGCAGTAGACAGATCGGTCAGCCCCAGCATTTT.

The chain carries TRBV4-1 and TRBJ2-7, with a tentative D call TRBD1 (6 bases). CDR3 size: 16 residues. The germline gives CDR1 MGHRA, CDR2 YSYEKL. V gave up 0 bases and J gave up 2 bases, with 14 bases separating them. This CDR3 is CASSQDFTGFAYEQYF. The CDR3 DNA sequence: TGCGCCAGCAGCCAAGACTTCACAGGGTTTGCCTACGAGCAGTACTTC.

The rearrangement links TRBV2 to TRBJ1-1; TRBD1 agrees at 7 bases. Trimming cost V 8 bases and J 4 bases; bases outside gene matches: 7. The germline V gene encodes CDR1 SNHLY and CDR2 FYNNEI. The CDR3 length is 13 residues. CDR3 in amino acids: CASRRQGGTEAFF. CDR3 nucleotide sequence: TGTGCCAGCCGGAGACAGGGAGGCACTGAAGCTTTCTTT.

V gene TRBV18 combines with J gene TRBJ2-7; a weak D match, TRBD1 (6 bases). The CDR3 contains 13 residues. Germline V gives CDR1 KGHSH, CDR2 LQKENI. The V and J ends lost 0 bases and 5 bases respectively, with 8 bases between them. CDR3 nucleotide sequence: TGTGCCAGCTCACCACCTGGGGGCAACGAGCAGTACTTC. Translating gives CASSPPGGNEQYF.

On this clonotype: Mismatch with germline at one junction end may stem from a read error. The rearrangement links TRBV7-6 to TRBJ2-2; D might be TRBD1 (6 bases). Germline CDR1 and CDR2: SGHVS and FNYEAQ. This CDR3 is 17 amino acids long. CDR3 sequence (DNA): TGTGCTAGCAACCAATCCGGGACACCCGCGAACACCGGGGAGCTGTTTTTT. As protein: CASNQSGTPANTGELFF.

The chain carries TRBV7-9 and TRBJ2-1; possible D gene TRBD2, 5 bases. Looked up from germline, CDR1 is SEHNR and CDR2 is FQNEAQ (reference sequence). V gave up 1 base and J gave up 5 bases, with 21 bases separating them. There are 18 residues in the CDR3. The CDR3 sequence: CASSLGTSSASNHNEQFF. In DNA, the CDR3 is TGTGCCAGCAGCTTAGGGACCAGCTCGGCTAGCAACCACAATGAGCAGTTCTTC.

V gene TRBV24-1 combines with J gene TRBJ2-3; perhaps TRBD1 as D (5 bases). The CDR3 has 13 amino acids. Germline V gene lookup returns CDR1 KGHDR and CDR2 SFDVKD. V was pared by 7 bases and J by 1 base, with 8 bases between. The CDR3 protein is CATSRAGTDTQYF. The CDR3, as DNA: TGTGCCACCAGCAGGGCAGGCACAGATACGCAGTATTTT.